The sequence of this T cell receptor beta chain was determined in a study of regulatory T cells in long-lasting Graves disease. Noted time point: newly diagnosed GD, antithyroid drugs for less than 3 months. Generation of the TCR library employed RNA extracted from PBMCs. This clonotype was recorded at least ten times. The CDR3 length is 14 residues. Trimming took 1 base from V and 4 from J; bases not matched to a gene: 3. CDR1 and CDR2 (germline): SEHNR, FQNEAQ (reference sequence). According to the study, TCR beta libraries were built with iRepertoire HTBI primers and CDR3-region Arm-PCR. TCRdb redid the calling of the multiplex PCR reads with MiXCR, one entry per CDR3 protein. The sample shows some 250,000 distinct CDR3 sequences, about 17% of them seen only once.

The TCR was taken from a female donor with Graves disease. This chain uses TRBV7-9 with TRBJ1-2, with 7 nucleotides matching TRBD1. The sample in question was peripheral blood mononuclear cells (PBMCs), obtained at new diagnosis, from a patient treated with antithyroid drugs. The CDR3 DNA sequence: TGTGCCAGCAGCTTAGTGGGACAGCTCTATGGCTACACCTTC. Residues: CASSLVGQLYGYTF.